These 15 T cell receptor beta chains were sequenced from one sample in a study of Tregs in tolerant kidney transplant recipients (dated by TCRdb to the late 2010s). The time point tag for this specimen amounts to: blood sample drawn before combined kidney and bone marrow transplant. The method was the immunoSEQ multiplex PCR assay. In TCRdb, the immuneACCESS table is reduced to in-frame sequences with V and J assigned. These tables do not hold every clone; where another copy was compared, an unresolved V gene accounts for under half, and the others remain unexplained. The sample records 100,000 to 120,000 clones, almost 90% of which are singletons. The ten largest clones add up to under 0.35% of the sample. Sequenced here: CD4+ T cells from blood, sampled before the transplant. All receptors derive from a human donor who received a combined kidney and bone marrow transplant.

This chain joins TRBV2 and TRBJ2-7, with D possibly matching TRBD2 (6 bases). V lost 5 bases and J 1 base, leaving 12 bases between the germline ends. Germline assignment: CDR1 SNHLY and CDR2 FYNNEI. The CDR3 has 14 residues. The CDR3 nucleotides are TGTGCCAGCAGTCGGGAGTCGGGTTCCTACGAGCAGTACTTC. The encoded protein is CASSRESGSYEQYF. The full variable domain, in which reference TRBV2 and TRBJ2-7 provide the parts outside the CDR3, is EPEVTQTPSHQVTQMGQEVILRCVPISNHLYFYWYRQILGQKVEFLVSFYNNEISEKSEIFDDQFSVERPDGSNFTLKIRSTKLEDSAMYFCASSRESGSYEQYFGPGTRLTVT.

The chain couples TRBV7-2 to TRBJ1-1; possibly TRBD1 for D (5 bases). The germline V gene has CDR1 SGHTA and CDR2 FQGNSA. The CDR3 has 15 residues. V dropped 1 base and J dropped 6 bases, with 15 bases sitting between them. The CDR3 loop reads CASSLGVDKRAEAFF. CDR3 bases: TGTGCCAGCAGCTTAGGGGTGGACAAACGGGCTGAAGCTTTCTTT.

This rearrangement joins TRBV5-1 to TRBJ1-1; 8 bases align to TRBD1. This CDR3 is built from 16 residues. Germline V gives CDR1 SGHRS, CDR2 YFSETQ. V gave up 0 bases and J gave up 5 bases; unmatched junction bases: 9. The chain's CDR3 is CASSLAGQGGGTEAFF. The CDR3 nucleotides read TGCGCCAGCAGCTTGGCAGGACAGGGAGGAGGAACTGAAGCTTTCTTT.

The chain joins TRBV27 to TRBJ1-2; 7 bases are a match to TRBD1. This CDR3 has 15 amino acids. Germline CDR1 and CDR2: MNHEY and SMNVEV (reference sequence). V lost 6 bases and J lost 5; bases outside the gene matches: 12. The CDR3 DNA sequence: TGTGCCAGCAGGTACCGGGACAGTGATACTTATGGCTACACCTTC. The encoded protein is CASRYRDSDTYGYTF.

This chain uses TRBV29-1 with TRBJ2-3; TRBD1 matches 7 bases. The CDR3 extends over 17 amino acids. The V gene end was trimmed by 0 bases and the J gene end by 3 bases; junction bases not matched to a gene: 12. Germline lookup yields CDR1 SQVTM and CDR2 ANQGSEA. CDR3 sequence (DNA): TGCAGCGTTGAAGATAAGACAGGGAATTACATAACAGATACGCAGTATTTT. It encodes CSVEDKTGNYITDTQYF.

This clone was detected only once. The chain is built from TRBV4-2 and TRBJ2-1; 8 positions match TRBD1. Trimming at V came to 4 bases and at J to 6 bases, leaving 11 bases not matched to a gene. CDR1 LGHNA and CDR2 YNFKEQ come from the germline V gene. The CDR3 is 16 residues long. The CDR3 here is CASSRKGQGKVNEQFF. In DNA, the CDR3 is TGTGCCAGCAGCCGGAAAGGACAGGGAAAGGTCAATGAGCAGTTCTTC.

For the CDR3, the DNA is TGTGCCAGTAGTACCTTCCGGGACAGGGATGAAAAACTGTTTTTT. Translation: CASSTFRDRDEKLFF. This chain links TRBV19 with TRBJ1-4, with 9 positions matching TRBD1. V was pared by 4 bases and J by 6 bases, with 6 bases of the junction left unmatched. This CDR3 contains 15 residues. Germline CDR1 and CDR2: LNHDA and SQIVND (reference sequence). Full variable domain (remainder filled in from reference TRBV19 and TRBJ1-4): DGGITQSPKYLFRKEGQNVTLSCEQNLNHDAMYWYRQDPGQGLRLIYYSQIVNDFQKGDIAEGYSVSREKKESFPLTVTSAQKNPTAFYLCASSTFRDRDEKLFFGSGTQLSVL.

The chain links TRBV9 to TRBJ2-1; 12 nucleotides agree with TRBD2. V gave up 4 bases and J gave up 9 bases; unmatched junction bases: 5. The CDR3 spans 14 residues. The V gene's germline CDR1 is SGDLS and CDR2 YYNGEE. This CDR3 is CASSYSTSGGEQFF. For the CDR3, the DNA is TGTGCCAGCAGCTACTCGACTAGCGGGGGTGAGCAGTTCTTC.

The chain recombines TRBV5-1 with TRBJ2-5, with 7 bases that match TRBD2. Germline V gene lookup returns CDR1 SGHRS and CDR2 YFSETQ. V lost 1 base, J lost 5 bases, and 8 bases stayed unmatched. CDR3 size: 15 residues. The CDR3 DNA reads as TGCGCCAGCAGCTTGCGCCGAGCGGGGAAGGAGACCCAGTACTTC. This sequence encodes CASSLRRAGKETQYF.

This rearrangement joins TRBV10-3 to TRBJ2-1, with D possibly being TRBD2 (6 bases). V dropped 6 bases and J dropped 6 bases, with 15 bases sitting between them. CDR1 and CDR2 from the germline V gene are ENHRY and SYGVKD. The CDR3 totals 14 residues. The CDR3 bases are TGTGCCATCAGCCACTCTTTGCGGGGCAATGAGCAGTTCTTC. The encoded protein is CAISHSLRGNEQFF.

The chain uses TRBV19 and TRBJ1-5; no clear D. Germline V gene lookup returns CDR1 LNHDA and CDR2 SQIVND (reference sequence). V lost 2 bases and J 7 bases, leaving 12 bases between the germline ends. The CDR3 totals 14 residues. The CDR3 reads CASSILVPEQPQHF. The CDR3 nucleotides read TGTGCCAGTAGTATACTTGTCCCGGAGCAGCCCCAGCATTTT.

The V gene is TRBV19, the J gene TRBJ2-7, with D maybe TRBD2 (6 bases). The germline gives CDR1 LNHDA, CDR2 SQIVND (reference sequence). The V and J ends lost 1 base and 2 bases respectively, with 12 bases between them. CDR3 length: 15 residues. The CDR3 DNA follows: TGTGCCAGTAGTATAGGAGCACTAGCCACCTACGAGCAGTACTTC. Amino acid sequence: CASSIGALATYEQYF.

This clone showed up many times. Other DNA sequences within the sample encode an identical CDR3. The CDR3 nucleotides read TGCGCCAGCAGCCAAGGTGGACTTTACAATGAGCAGTTCTTC. It translates to CASSQGGLYNEQFF. The genes are TRBV4-1 and TRBJ2-1; D possibly corresponds to TRBD2 (5 bases). CDR3 size: 14 residues. V shed 1 base and J shed 4 bases, with 8 bases lying between them. Germline V CDR1 and CDR2: MGHRA, YSYEKL.

The rearrangement joins TRBV9 to TRBJ2-1; the match to TRBD2 covers 9 bases. CDR3 length equals 16 residues. V trimming: 0 bases; J trimming: 6 bases; junction bases outside the gene matches: 7. CDR1 is SGDLS and CDR2 is YYNGEE in the germline V gene. CDR3 in amino acids: CASSVGLRGGLNEQFF. The CDR3 bases are TGTGCCAGCAGCGTAGGTTTGCGGGGGGGCCTCAATGAGCAGTTCTTC.

The chain uses TRBV7-2 and TRBJ2-4; 9 nucleotides match TRBD2. Germline trimming cut 5 bases from V and 5 bases from J; bases unmatched to any gene: 10. The length of the CDR3 is 16 residues. From germline, CDR1 is SGHTA and CDR2 FQGNSA. Here the CDR3 DNA reads TGTGCCAGCAGCCGGTTTAGCGGGAGCGGGCAAAACATTCAGTACTTC. Its translation is CASSRFSGSGQNIQYF.